Following are 30 T cell receptor beta chains from one sample sequenced in a study of blood T cell repertoires in COVID-19. The data were produced by immunoSEQ multiplex PCR, yet TCRdb's version contains in-frame clones alone and is incomplete. The table includes over 200,000 clones, about 90% detected once. Material: PBMCs or T cells enriched from blood (not recorded which). The receptors originated from a human donor in a cohort exposed to, infected with or recovered from COVID-19 (not recorded which). The donor label of this sample is uncertain.

The V call is TRBV4-1, the J call TRBJ1-5; D is possibly TRBD1 (5 bases). There are 15 residues in the CDR3. Germline lookup yields CDR1 MGHRA and CDR2 YSYEKL. Trimming took 2 bases from V and 2 from J, leaving 10 bases between them. CDR3 loop: CASSQLGLGNQPQHF. DNA for the CDR3: TGCGCCAGCAGCCAACTGGGACTTGGCAATCAGCCCCAGCATTTT.

In this sample, this clone turned up once. The chain combines TRBV9 with TRBJ2-1; D uncertain. CDR3 size: 14 residues. With 0 bases removed from V and 0 bases from J, the gap between germline ends came to 4 bases. Germline V gene lookup returns CDR1 SGDLS and CDR2 YYNGEE. The chain's CDR3 is CASSVASSYNEQFF. DNA of the CDR3: TGTGCCAGCAGCGTAGCTAGCTCCTACAATGAGCAGTTCTTC.

This clone is a singleton in its sample. The chain carries TRBV5-1 and TRBJ2-7; TRBD2 matches 10 bases. The germline V gene has CDR1 SGHRS and CDR2 YFSETQ. The CDR3 runs to 17 residues. After removal of 0 bases from V and 0 bases from J, the junction contained 6 bases not matched to a gene. This chain's CDR3 is CASSLAMLAGVSYEQYF. The CDR3 DNA sequence: TGCGCCAGCAGCTTGGCTATGCTAGCGGGGGTCTCCTACGAGCAGTACTTC.

J is TRBJ2-7 and V is TRBV10-3; no clear D gene. This CDR3 has 14 residues. V lost 6 bases, J lost 2 bases, and 14 bases lay in between. Germline loops: CDR1 ENHRY, CDR2 SYGVKD. CDR3 nucleotides: TGTGCCATCAGGCCCGCAGGCTCGCCCTACGAGCAGTACTTC. Amino acids: CAIRPAGSPYEQYF.

The rearrangement joins TRBV27 to TRBJ2-2; D perhaps matches TRBD1 (5 bases). The CDR3 covers 13 residues. Germline CDR1 and CDR2: MNHEY and SMNVEV (reference sequence). V gave up 4 bases and J gave up 7 bases, with 10 bases separating them. DNA for the CDR3: TGTGCCAGCAGTTCAGGGTTGGGCGGGGAGCTGTTTTTT. Protein sequence: CASSSGLGGELFF.

The chain carries TRBV15 and TRBJ1-5; the D gene is possibly TRBD1 (6 bases). The germline V and J ends were trimmed by 6 bases and 5 bases, with 11 bases remaining between them. Germline CDR1 LNHNV, CDR2 YYDKDF (reference sequence). The CDR3 consists of 13 residues. In DNA, the CDR3 is TGTGCCACCAGGTCAGGGGCTGATCAGCCCCAGCATTTT. It is translated as CATRSGADQPQHF.

The chain couples TRBV6-5 to TRBJ1-6; D is unclear. This CDR3 has 15 residues. The germline V and J ends were trimmed by 7 bases and 3 bases, with 13 bases remaining between them. CDR1 and CDR2 from the germline V gene are MNHEY and SVGAGI. CDR3 in DNA: TGTGCCAGCACCCTCGGCGGGAACTATAATTCACCCCTCCACTTT. It is translated as CASTLGGNYNSPLHF.

The V gene is TRBV19, the J gene TRBJ2-3; TRBD2 agrees at 11 bases. The CDR3 spans 18 residues. The germline V gene encodes CDR1 LNHDA and CDR2 SQIVND (reference sequence). V lost 6 bases to trimming and J lost 7 bases; unmatched junction nucleotides: 18. The CDR3 coding sequence is TGTGCCAGTAGCCCATCGAGACGGCTAGCGGGGGGTGTTAATACGCAGTATTTT. The encoded protein is CASSPSRRLAGGVNTQYF.

The count of this clone is one. The CDR3 DNA sequence: TGTGCCAGCAGTTACTCGGCGGGGGGCTTCTACGAGCAGTACTTC. Residues: CASSYSAGGFYEQYF. The chain couples TRBV6-5 to TRBJ2-7; 8 bases agree with TRBD2. Unmatched junction bases numbered 4, after V lost 0 bases and J lost 3 bases. Germline CDR1 and CDR2: MNHEY and SVGAGI. This CDR3 is 15 amino acids long.

DNA for the CDR3: TGCAGCGTTGGGCCCTTAGGACAGGCAAACACCATATATTTT. Amino acid sequence: CSVGPLGQANTIYF. The chain joins TRBV29-1 to TRBJ1-3; 7 bases agree with TRBD1. Germline trimming cut 4 bases from V and 6 bases from J; bases unmatched to any gene: 9. Per germline, CDR1 SQVTM and CDR2 ANQGSEA. CDR3 size: 14 residues.

The sample holds a few counts of this clone. This chain uses TRBV5-4 with TRBJ1-1; no reliable D call. The V end lost 5 bases, the J end lost 7 bases, and 3 bases lay between the germline ends. Looked up from germline, CDR1 is SGHNT and CDR2 is YYREEE (reference sequence). CDR3 length: 9 amino acids. The CDR3 DNA reads TGTGCCAGCAGTTATGAAGCTTTCTTT. Its translation is CASSYEAFF.

The chain is built from TRBV6-5 and TRBJ2-2; D not resolved. The germline V gene encodes CDR1 MNHEY and CDR2 SVGAGI. The CDR3 length is 16 residues. The V end lost 3 bases, the J end lost 1 base, and 12 bases lay between the germline ends. The DNA of the CDR3 is TGTGCCAGCAGTTATCTCACCCCGGGGAACACCGGGGAGCTGTTTTTT. It encodes CASSYLTPGNTGELFF.

The J gene is TRBJ1-5, the V gene TRBV4-1; the match to TRBD1 covers 9 bases. Per the germline V gene, CDR1 is MGHRA and CDR2 is YSYEKL. Trimming took 2 bases from V and 7 from J; bases not matched to a gene: 6. The CDR3 length is 15 residues. In DNA form, the CDR3 reads TGCGCCAGCAGCCAACCCGGGACAGGGAACCAGCCCCAGCATTTT. This codes for CASSQPGTGNQPQHF.

The CDR3 DNA sequence: TGTGCCAGCAGGGATAGCATGAACACTGAAGCTTTCTTT. Its translation: CASRDSMNTEAFF. This chain connects TRBV2 to TRBJ1-1; D gene unclear. This CDR3 is 13 amino acids long. CDR1 is SNHLY and CDR2 is FYNNEI in the germline V gene. Trimming removed 6 bases from V and 0 bases from J, with 8 bases in between.

The rearrangement uses TRBV11-2 and TRBJ1-3; D possibly corresponds to TRBD1 (5 bases). The germline CDR1 and CDR2 sequences are SGHAT and FQNNGV. The CDR3 spans 15 residues. V lost 0 bases to trimming and J lost 4 bases, with 10 bases between them. CDR3 nucleotides: TGTGCCAGCAGCTTAGAGAGGACACCGGGAAACACCATATATTTT. Protein product: CASSLERTPGNTIYF.

The rearrangement joins TRBV24-1 to TRBJ2-3; D not certain. In germline, CDR1 is KGHDR, CDR2 SFDVKD. V was clipped by 5 bases and J by 0 bases, with 8 bases between them. CDR3 length: 14 residues. CDR3 sequence: CATSGSPSTDTQYF. CDR3 sequence (DNA): TGTGCCACCAGTGGGAGCCCAAGCACAGATACGCAGTATTTT.

J is TRBJ2-1 and V is TRBV3-1 (or the pseudogene TRBV3-2); TRBD1 is a possible D gene (5 bases). This CDR3 has 15 amino acids. Between the trimmed V and J ends, which lost 1 base and 0 bases, there was a span of 7 bases. Germline-derived CDR1 and CDR2 are LGHDT and YNNKEL (reference sequence). DNA of the CDR3: TGTGCCAGCAGCCAAGCGACAGCCTCCTACAATGAGCAGTTCTTC. The encoded protein is CASSQATASYNEQFF.

This clone occurred once. This chain joins TRBV19 and TRBJ2-7; D not certain. Germline lookup yields CDR1 LNHDA and CDR2 SQIVND (reference sequence). The V and J ends lost 3 bases and 3 bases respectively, with 15 bases between them. CDR3 length equals 15 residues. The CDR3 loop reads CASSMAPEDFYEQYF. The DNA of the CDR3 is TGTGCCAGTAGTATGGCTCCAGAGGATTTCTACGAGCAGTACTTC.

The chain joins TRBV19 to TRBJ2-3; TRBD1 matches at 7 bases. Germline trimming cut 9 bases from V and 3 bases from J; bases unmatched to any gene: 12. The CDR3 contains 15 residues. Germline-derived CDR1 and CDR2 are LNHDA and SQIVND (reference sequence). This CDR3 reads CASREQGKGTDTQYF. The DNA of the CDR3 is TGTGCCAGCCGAGAACAGGGGAAAGGGACAGATACGCAGTATTTT.

This clone has just one count. J is TRBJ1-1 and V is TRBV5-1; no definite D call. V lost 7 bases and J lost 4, with 14 bases in between. CDR3 length equals 13 residues. The V gene's germline CDR1 is SGHRS and CDR2 YFSETQ. Here the CDR3 DNA reads TGCGCCAGCCGGAGGGAATTCGCCACTGAAGCTTTCTTT. This codes for CASRREFATEAFF.

The chain has TRBV19 and TRBJ2-5; TRBD1 is a possible D gene (6 bases). The CDR3 has 15 residues. Germline assignment: CDR1 LNHDA and CDR2 SQIVND (reference sequence). The V end lost 6 bases, the J end lost 4 bases, and 18 bases lay between the germline ends. Written as DNA, the CDR3 is TGTGCCAGTAGCCCTACCGGGACATGGGCAGAGACCCAGTACTTC. This sequence encodes CASSPTGTWAETQYF.

The chain recombines TRBV19 with TRBJ2-7; 10 bases align to TRBD1. There are 15 residues in the CDR3. Trimming at V came to 6 bases and at J to 3 bases, leaving 8 bases not matched to a gene. The germline CDR1 and CDR2 sequences are LNHDA and SQIVND (reference sequence). As DNA, the CDR3 is TGTGCCAGTAGCGACACGGGACAGGGGAGCTACGAGCAGTACTTC. It encodes CASSDTGQGSYEQYF.

V gene TRBV19 combines with J gene TRBJ1-6; D uncertain. The CDR3 length is 15 residues. Trimming stripped 8 bases from V and 0 bases from J, with 11 bases between. The germline gives CDR1 LNHDA, CDR2 SQIVND (reference sequence). The CDR3 DNA is TGTGCCAGTGGTGTAGGGAGCTCCTATAATTCACCCCTCCACTTT. Translation gives CASGVGSSYNSPLHF.

Notes on this clone: Additional DNA sequences in this sample encode the identical CDR3. The rearrangement links TRBV7-9 to TRBJ2-2; possibly TRBD1 for D (5 bases). V was trimmed by 1 base and J by 2 bases, leaving 8 bases between them. Per germline, CDR1 SEHNR and CDR2 FQNEAQ (reference sequence). CDR3 size: 15 residues. CDR3 nucleotide sequence: TGTGCCAGCAGCTTAGGGGGCCCCAACACCGGGGAGCTGTTTTTT. This translates into CASSLGGPNTGELFF.

The V gene is TRBV4-2, the J gene TRBJ2-4; D call uncertain. The germline V and J ends were trimmed by 0 bases and 3 bases, with 15 bases remaining between them. Germline CDR1 and CDR2: LGHNA and YNFKEQ. This CDR3 is 17 amino acids long. The DNA of the CDR3 is TGTGCCAGCAGCCAAGATCGTCAAAATCGCTACAAAAACATTCAGTACTTC. This codes for CASSQDRQNRYKNIQYF.

The CDR3: CASSPESGNTIYF. The CDR3 DNA follows: TGTGCCAGCTCACCAGAGTCTGGAAACACCATATATTTT. The V call is TRBV18, the J call TRBJ1-3; D is unresolved. The germline CDR1 and CDR2 sequences are KGHSH and LQKENI. This CDR3 has 13 residues. Trimming cost V 2 bases and J 1 base, with 3 bases left between them. The whole variable domain, filled in from reference TRBV18 and TRBJ1-3, reads NAGVMQNPRHLVRRRGQEARLRCSPMKGHSHVYWYRQLPEEGLKFMVYLQKENIIDESGMPKERFSAEFPKEGPSILRIQQVVRGDSAAYFCASSPESGNTIYFGEGSWLTVV.

In its sample, this clone was seen a few times. This chain links TRBV5-1 with TRBJ1-1; TRBD1 aligns across 7 bases. The V gene's germline CDR1 is SGHRS and CDR2 YFSETQ. CDR3 length equals 15 residues. After removal of 4 bases from V and 3 bases from J, the junction contained 9 bases not matched to a gene. The CDR3 protein is CASSARQGVDTEAFF. CDR3 DNA: TGCGCCAGCAGCGCGCGACAGGGAGTAGACACTGAAGCTTTCTTT.

V and J are TRBV29-1 and TRBJ1-1; TRBD1 matches 7 bases. After removal of 7 bases from V and 1 base from J, the junction contained 9 bases not matched to a gene. Germline V gene data show CDR1 as SQVTM and CDR2 as ANQGSEA. CDR3 size: 14 residues. The CDR3 DNA reads as TGCAGCGCAAGGCCGGGACAGAGGAACACTGAAGCTTTCTTT. It codes for CSARPGQRNTEAFF.

In its sample, this clone was seen a few times. This chain uses TRBV6-2 or TRBV6-3 with TRBJ2-7, with TRBD1 matching over 10 bases. After removal of 1 base from V and 1 base from J, the junction contained 1 base not matched to a gene. The CDR3 consists of 15 residues. CDR1 is MNHEY and CDR2 is SVGEGT in the germline V gene. CDR3 sequence (DNA): TGTGCCAGCAGTTACTGGGACAGGGGTTCCTACGAGCAGTACTTC. It encodes CASSYWDRGSYEQYF.

The chain has TRBV4-1 and TRBJ1-1, with a possible D match to TRBD1 (6 bases). V was cut by 1 base and J by 3 bases, with 12 bases left in between. Germline CDR1 reads MGHRA; CDR2 reads YSYEKL. This CDR3 spans 15 amino acids. Here the CDR3 reads CASSQAGHPDTEAFF. As DNA, the CDR3 is TGCGCCAGCAGCCAAGCGGGACACCCGGACACTGAAGCTTTCTTT.